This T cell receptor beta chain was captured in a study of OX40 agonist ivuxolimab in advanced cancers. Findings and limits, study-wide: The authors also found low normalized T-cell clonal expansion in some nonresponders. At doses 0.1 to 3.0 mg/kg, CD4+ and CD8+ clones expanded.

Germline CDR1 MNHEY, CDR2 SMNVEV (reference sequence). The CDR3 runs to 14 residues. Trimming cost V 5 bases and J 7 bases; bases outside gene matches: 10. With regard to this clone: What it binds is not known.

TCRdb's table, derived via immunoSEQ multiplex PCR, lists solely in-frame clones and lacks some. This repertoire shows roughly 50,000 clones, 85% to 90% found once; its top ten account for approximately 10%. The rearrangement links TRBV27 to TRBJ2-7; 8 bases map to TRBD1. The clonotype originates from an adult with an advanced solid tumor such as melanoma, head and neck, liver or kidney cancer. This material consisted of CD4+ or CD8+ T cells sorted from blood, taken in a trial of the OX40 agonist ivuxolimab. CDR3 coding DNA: TGTGCCAGCAGTACTGGACAGGGCGTCGGGGAGCAGTACTTC. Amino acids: CASSTGQGVGEQYF.